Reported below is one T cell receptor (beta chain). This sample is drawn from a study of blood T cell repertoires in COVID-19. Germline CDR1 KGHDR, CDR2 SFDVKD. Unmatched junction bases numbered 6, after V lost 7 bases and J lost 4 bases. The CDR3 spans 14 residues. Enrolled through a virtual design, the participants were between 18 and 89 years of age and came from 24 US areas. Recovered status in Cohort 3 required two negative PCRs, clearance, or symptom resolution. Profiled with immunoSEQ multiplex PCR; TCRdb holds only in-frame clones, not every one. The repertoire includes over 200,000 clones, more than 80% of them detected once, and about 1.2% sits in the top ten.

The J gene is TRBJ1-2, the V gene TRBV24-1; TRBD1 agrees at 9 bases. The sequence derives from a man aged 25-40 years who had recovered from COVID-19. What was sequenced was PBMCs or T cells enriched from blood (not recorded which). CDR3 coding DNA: TGTGCCACCAGCGACTGGACAGGGGCCTATGGCTACACCTTC. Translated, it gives CATSDWTGAYGYTF.